This TCR beta chain was found in a study of T cell repertoires in cytomegalovirus infection. Across the whole study: CMV epitopes used comprised recently identified HLA-C-restricted ones and well-studied HLA-B-restricted ones. It was the public TCR beta signatures that indicated both CMV infection and matching HLA type. Broader study findings: CMV-specific TCR beta clonotypes restricted by HLA-C were the ones dominating the ex vivo response. Identification of carriers of CMV plus the relevant HLA was performed using cumulative public TCR beta family frequency.

There are 16 residues in the CDR3. J was trimmed by 0 bases and V by 5 bases; bases with no gene match: 7. Germline values: CDR1 SGHTA, CDR2 FQGNSA. TCRdb itself ran the reads through MiXCR, one entry per CDR3 protein. The sample shows 370,000 or so distinct CDR3 sequences, 34% of them seen only once. The table lists this clonotype with many counts. The antigen remains undetermined. This receptor was identified in a human donor in good health (CMV status not recorded). Some clones in this sample may be carry-over from other donors' samples. The sequenced sample was cultured PBMCs, obtained from culture after CMV antigen stimulation. V and J are TRBV7-2 and TRBJ1-3; 7 bases match TRBD1. The CDR3: CASSKGTESSGNTIYF. CDR3 in DNA: TGTGCCAGCAGCAAGGGGACAGAGAGCTCTGGAAACACCATATATTTT.